This is a list of T cell receptor beta chains from one sample in a study of shared clonotypes between healthy human individuals. Assay: immunoSEQ multiplex PCR; the TCRdb copy retains only in-frame clones and omits some. The sample records 2 million to 2.5 million clones, roughly 94% being singletons. Sequenced sample: naive CD4+ T cells sorted from blood. The receptors shown here come from a man younger than 35 in good health. CDR3s include the opening cysteine and the closing phenylalanine or tryptophan. Each record gives: clone size, D gene, V gene, J gene, CDR3 DNA, CDR3 protein. The D gene is left open where the match is weak. Where a row states a size, it is once, few, many or the class of an expanded clone; other rows omit it.

>few|NA|TRBV4-2|TRBJ1-1
TGTGCCAGCAGCCAACGGGCCGAGGAAGCAGCTTTCTTT
CASSQRAEEAAFF
>NA|TRBD1|TRBV27|TRBJ1-6
TGTGCCAGCAGTTTCTTCGGTAGGACAGGGGGCAGACCCCTCCACTTT
CASSFFGRTGGRPLHF
>once|NA|TRBV27|TRBJ2-2
TGTGCCAGCAGTTTATCGGGGGATGTCACCGGGGAGCTGTTTTTT
CASSLSGDVTGELFF
>NA|NA|TRBV5-1|TRBJ1-6
TGCGCCAGCAGGCTACAGGAGAGCTCCTATAATTCACCCCTCCACTTT
CASRLQESSYNSPLHF
>NA|NA|TRBV19|TRBJ2-2
TGTGCCAGTAGTATTAGGAAAGTACTGAACACCGGGGAGCTGTTTTTT
CASSIRKVLNTGELFF
>NA|NA|TRBV6-5|TRBJ2-7
TGTGCCAGCAGGTGGACACCGAACTCCTACGAGCAGTACTTC
CASRWTPNSYEQYF
>NA|NA|TRBV20-1|TRBJ1-1
TGCAGTGCTAGGGACGAGGTTGAAGCTTTCTTT
CSARDEVEAFF
>NA|TRBD2|TRBV5-4|TRBJ2-1
TGTGCCAGCAGCCCCCCTAGCGGGAGTTTGTACAATGAGCAGTTCTTC
CASSPPSGSLYNEQFF
>NA|NA|TRBV6-6|TRBJ2-7
TGTGCCAGCAGTTACTCGACGGACTACGAGCAGTACTTC
CASSYSTDYEQYF
>NA|NA|TRBV11-3|TRBJ2-1
TGTGCCAGCAGCTTAGAAGGTTCCTACAATGAGCAGTTCTTC
CASSLEGSYNEQFF
>NA|TRBD1|TRBV10-2|TRBJ1-1
TGCGCCAGCAGCGAGGGGGCAGCTTTCTTT
CASSEGAAFF
>once|NA|TRBV6-1|TRBJ2-7
TGTGCCAGCAGTGAAGAGGTAGCGATAAGCTCCTACGAGCAGTACTTC
CASSEEVAISSYEQYF
>NA|NA|TRBV5-4|TRBJ2-3
TGTGCCAGCAGCTTGGATTTCCTAGTCTCAGATACGCAGTATTTT
CASSLDFLVSDTQYF
>NA|TRBD1|TRBV5-1|TRBJ1-4
TGCGCCAGCAGCTCTGACAGGGGAGGGAATGAAAAACTGTTTTTT
CASSSDRGGNEKLFF
>NA|NA|TRBV10-1|TRBJ2-7
TGCGCCAGCAGTGAGTTAAGGGGGGGCGAGCAGTACTTC
CASSELRGGEQYF
>NA|NA|TRBV6-5|TRBJ2-7
TGTGCCAGCAGTTACTCACGGGATTCCACCTACGAGCAGTACTTC
CASSYSRDSTYEQYF
>NA|TRBD2|TRBV5-4|TRBJ2-3
TGTGCCAGCAGCCAGGGGCTAGCGGGAAACACAGATACGCAGTATTTT
CASSQGLAGNTDTQYF
>NA|NA|TRBV30|TRBJ1-5
TGTGCCTGGAGTGGGGCAGGGGTGGTGGGTCAGCCCCAGCATTTT
CAWSGAGVVGQPQHF
>NA|NA|TRBV25-1|TRBJ1-3
TGTGCCACCACACAGGGACGTGATGGAAACACCATATATTTT
CATTQGRDGNTIYF
>NA|NA|TRBV5-6|TRBJ1-6
TGTGCCAGCAGCTTGTGGGACATAACTAATTCACCCCTCCACTTT
CASSLWDITNSPLHF
>NA|TRBD1|TRBV10-3|TRBJ1-1
TGTGCCATCAGTGAGGTAGGGGGCTCAGACACTGAAGCTTTCTTT
CAISEVGGSDTEAFF
>NA|TRBD1|TRBV4-1|TRBJ2-3
TGCGCCAGCAGCCAAGACCCGCGGAAGCAGGGGGTCACAGATACGCAGTATTTT
CASSQDPRKQGVTDTQYF
>NA|NA|TRBV7-8|TRBJ2-7
TGTGCCAGCAGCTTAGCCTCACTAGTCCACGAGCAGTACTTC
CASSLASLVHEQYF
>NA|TRBD2|TRBV10-3|TRBJ2-3
TGTGCCGTCCTCACCGGACTAGCGGGCACAGATACGCAGTATTTT
CAVLTGLAGTDTQYF
>NA|TRBD1|TRBV10-3|TRBJ2-2
TGTGCCATCAGTCCAGGGGGCCGGACCGGGGAGCTGTTTTTT
CAISPGGRTGELFF
>NA|NA|TRBV9|TRBJ2-1
TGTGCCAGCAGCCCCCCCGGGACTTCCTTCTACAATGAGCAGTTCTTC
CASSPPGTSFYNEQFF
>NA|TRBD1|TRBV5-1|TRBJ2-7
TGCGCCAGCAGCCCTGGGACAGGAAACCACTACGAGCAGTACTTC
CASSPGTGNHYEQYF
>NA|NA|TRBV4-3|TRBJ2-7
TGCGCCAGCAGCCAAGATCCTGGCACCAGCTACGAGCAGTACTTC
CASSQDPGTSYEQYF
>once|NA|TRBV6-1|TRBJ1-1
TGTGCCAGCAGTGTAATGAACACTGAAGCTTTCTTT
CASSVMNTEAFF
>NA|TRBD2|TRBV10-3|TRBJ2-1
TGTGCCATCAGTGTTGTGGGGGGAGGGAATGAGCAGTTCTTC
CAISVVGGGNEQFF
>NA|NA|TRBV2|TRBJ2-5
TGTGCCAACGGGGAAGGAGAGACCCAGTACTTC
CANGEGETQYF
>few|NA|TRBV5-1|TRBJ1-5
TGCGCCAGCAGCTTGGAAGGCAGGACCCATCAGCCCCAGCATTTT
CASSLEGRTHQPQHF
>NA|NA|TRBV2|TRBJ1-1
TGTGCCAGCAGTGCAACGCCTGGGATGAACACTGAAGCTTTCTTT
CASSATPGMNTEAFF
>NA|NA|TRBV10-3|TRBJ1-4
TGTGCCATCAGTGAGGCAGCAACTAATGAAAAACTGTTTTTT
CAISEAATNEKLFF
>NA|NA|TRBV19|TRBJ1-3
TGTGCCAGTAGAATGGGCTCTGGAAACACCATATATTTT
CASRMGSGNTIYF
>NA|TRBD2|TRBV11-3|TRBJ2-5
TGTGCCAGCAGCCCCTCTGGACTAGGGTCGGGGGAGACCCAGTACTTC
CASSPSGLGSGETQYF
>NA|NA|TRBV19|TRBJ2-1
TGTGCCAGTTCCCCGGTGGCAGTATCCAATGAGCAGTTCTTC
CASSPVAVSNEQFF
>NA|NA|TRBV5-3|TRBJ2-7
TGTGCCAGCAGCCGCGGCTACGAGCAGTACTTC
CASSRGYEQYF
>NA|TRBD1|TRBV4-1|TRBJ2-5
TGCGCCAGCAGCCTGGGGACAGAAGAGACCCAGTACTTC
CASSLGTEETQYF
>NA|NA|TRBV5-1|TRBJ2-5
TGCGCCAGCAGGGATACGGGAGCGTCAGAGACCCAGTACTTC
CASRDTGASETQYF
>NA|TRBD1|TRBV5-1|TRBJ1-6
TGCGCCAGCAGTTCTTCCTGGGACAGGGTCCTCCACTTT
CASSSSWDRVLHF
>NA|TRBD1|TRBV5-1|TRBJ2-3
TGCGCCAGCAGCTTGGTAGGACAGGGCACAGATACGCAGTATTTT
CASSLVGQGTDTQYF
>NA|TRBD1|TRBV10-3|TRBJ2-3
TGTGCCATCACGACGGGACAGTCTAGCACAGATACGCAGTATTTT
CAITTGQSSTDTQYF
>NA|TRBD1|TRBV11-2|TRBJ1-3
TGTGCCAGCAGCTCAAGCCTAGGGGGCGCATGGGGAAACACCATATATTTT
CASSSSLGGAWGNTIYF
>NA|NA|TRBV5-1|TRBJ1-2
TGCGCCAGCAGCTTGGGATCGGGGGACTATGGCTACACCTTC
CASSLGSGDYGYTF
>NA|NA|TRBV18|TRBJ2-7
TGTGCCAGCTCACCCGACAGGAACCTCTACGAGCAGTACTTC
CASSPDRNLYEQYF
>few|NA|TRBV5-1|TRBJ2-7
TGCGCCAGCAGCTTGGGGGGAACCTACGAGCAGTACTTC
CASSLGGTYEQYF
>NA|TRBD1|TRBV5-1|TRBJ1-1
TGCGCCAGCAGCCCGACGGGACAGCCGAACACTGAAGCTTTCTTT
CASSPTGQPNTEAFF
>NA|TRBD1|TRBV6-5|TRBJ2-6
TGTGCCAGCAGTTACTCACAGGGGTTCGGGGCCAACGTCCTGACTTTC
CASSYSQGFGANVLTF
>NA|NA|TRBV7-2|TRBJ2-7
TGTGCCAGCAGCCGTGAGGAGGGGTCCTACGAGCAGTACTTC
CASSREEGSYEQYF
>NA|NA|TRBV5-1|TRBJ1-1
TGCGCCAGCAGCTTGGTGGTCAGCTCGAACACTGAAGCTTTCTTT
CASSLVVSSNTEAFF
>NA|TRBD1|TRBV18|TRBJ2-7
TGTGCCAGCTCCCAAGGGACAGGGGAATACGAGCAGTACTTC
CASSQGTGEYEQYF
>NA|NA|TRBV9|TRBJ1-1
TGTGCCAGCAGCGTAGGGACGGGGCTGAACACTGAAGCTTTCTTT
CASSVGTGLNTEAFF
>NA|TRBD2|TRBV5-1|TRBJ2-3
TGCGCCAGCAGTGAGGAGCGGGAGTGGTTAGATACGCAGTATTTT
CASSEEREWLDTQYF
>NA|TRBD2|TRBV6-5|TRBJ2-3
TGTGCCAGCAGTTGGACTAGCGGGAGCTCAGATACGCAGTATTTT
CASSWTSGSSDTQYF
>NA|TRBD1|TRBV5-1|TRBJ2-5
TGCGCCAGCAGCTCGCTGGGGGTACAGGGGGCGCGGGAGACCCAGTACTTC
CASSSLGVQGARETQYF
>NA|NA|TRBV28|TRBJ2-1
TGTGCCAGCAGCCCCCCCCAATTGGCGGGGGCCTGGAATGAGCAGTTCTTC
CASSPPQLAGAWNEQFF